These T cell receptor beta chains were read from a single sample in a study of blood T cells in healthy people across ages. TCRdb processed the 5' RACE reads anew with MiXCR; each CDR3 protein has one entry. Here the sample spans roughly 1,500,000 distinct CDR3 sequences, about 35% being singletons. Sequences were obtained from blood. The receptor source for this set is a woman in her 30s in good health. Each CDR3 is given with its conserved first and last residue. D genes are given only for firm matches. Clone size, where shown, is once, few, many, or a class for clones that have expanded.

J | size | V | D | CDR3 | DNA
TRBJ1-5 | few | TRBV4-1 | TRBD1 | CASSPQGAGVQPQHF | TGCGCCAGCAGCCCGCAGGGGGCCGGGGTTCAGCCCCAGCATTTT
TRBJ2-3 | - | TRBV3-1 | TRBD2 | CASSQDSSGRALDTQYF | TGTGCCAGCAGCCAAGATTCCTCCGGGAGGGCGTTAGATACGCAGTATTTT
TRBJ2-3 | - | TRBV5-8 | TRBD2 | CASSLDSRRGTDTQYF | TGTGCCAGCAGCCTTGATAGCCGGCGGGGGACAGATACGCAGTATTTT
TRBJ1-1 | - | TRBV3-1 | TRBD1 | CASSSRDRATEAFF | TGTGCCAGCAGCTCCCGGGACAGGGCCACTGAAGCTTTCTTT
TRBJ1-2 | - | TRBV13 | - | CASSLGQYPNYGYTF | TGTGCCAGCAGCTTAGGACAGTACCCTAACTATGGCTACACCTTC
TRBJ2-1 | few | TRBV12-5 | - | CASGRGGEAYNEQFF | TGTGCTAGTGGGAGGGGAGGCGAAGCCTACAATGAGCAGTTCTTC
TRBJ1-1 | - | TRBV13 | - | CASSLGSEKSYEAFF | TGTGCCAGCAGCTTAGGCAGCGAAAAGAGCTACGAAGCTTTCTTT
TRBJ1-2 | - | TRBV7-9 | TRBD1 | CASSLAGQSNYGYTF | TGTGCCAGCAGCTTAGCGGGACAGTCTAACTATGGCTACACCTTC
TRBJ1-2 | - | TRBV12-3/TRBV12-4 | TRBD1 | CASKAGDSLWGGYTF | TGTGCCAGCAAAGCAGGGGACAGCCTATGGGGTGGCTACACCTTC
TRBJ2-7 | - | TRBV7-2 | TRBD2 | CASSLSLAGGTYNEQYF | TGTGCCAGCAGCTTAAGCCTAGCGGGGGGTACCTACAATGAGCAGTACTTC
TRBJ2-1 | few | TRBV3-1 | - | CASSRRSMEQFF | TGTGCCAGCAGCCGGAGGTCAATGGAGCAGTTCTTC
TRBJ2-2 | few | TRBV13 | - | CASSVPGGANTGELFF | TGTGCCAGCAGCGTACCTGGCGGGGCGAACACCGGGGAGCTGTTTTTT
TRBJ2-7 | many | TRBV15 | - | CATSGGYYEQYF | TGTGCCACCAGCGGGGGATACTACGAGCAGTACTTC
TRBJ2-7 | - | TRBV2 | - | CASSEGSESHEQYF | TGTGCCAGCAGTGAGGGGTCAGAATCCCACGAGCAGTACTTC
TRBJ2-5 | - | TRBV10-3 | TRBD2 | CAISDCTSGTETQYF | TGTGCCATCAGTGACTGTACTAGCGGGACAGAGACCCAGTACTTC
TRBJ2-3 | - | TRBV7-3 | - | CASSYLYRDTQYF | TGTGCCAGCAGCTACTTATATCGAGATACGCAGTATTTT
TRBJ1-2 | - | TRBV12-3/TRBV12-4 | - | CASSSSSYYGYTF | TGTGCCAGCAGCTCATCCTCATACTATGGCTACACCTTC
TRBJ1-3 | - | TRBV9 | TRBD1 | CASSVEGQAFSGNTIYF | TGTGCCAGCAGCGTGGAGGGACAGGCGTTCTCTGGAAACACCATATATTTT
TRBJ1-1 | - | TRBV7-6 | TRBD1 | CASSLRGFGTGEAFF | TGTGCCAGCAGCTTAAGGGGCTTTGGGACAGGGGAAGCTTTCTTT
TRBJ2-1 | - | TRBV27 | - | CASTRGLGNEQFF | TGTGCCAGCACCCGAGGCCTGGGAAATGAGCAGTTCTTC
TRBJ2-1 | medium-sized | TRBV20-1 | TRBD2 | CSARGLAASEEQFF | TGCAGTGCTAGAGGACTAGCGGCCAGTGAGGAGCAGTTCTTC
TRBJ2-3 | - | TRBV10-3 | - | CAISESPSSDTQYF | TGTGCCATCAGTGAGTCGCCTAGCTCAGATACGCAGTATTTT
TRBJ2-1 | - | TRBV10-1 | - | CASSESGGVGNEQFF | TGCGCCAGCAGTGAGTCGGGTGGGGTGGGGAATGAGCAGTTCTTC
TRBJ2-1 | - | TRBV20-1 | TRBD2 | CSARDSGGVDNEQFF | TGCAGTGCTAGAGACAGCGGGGGGGTTGACAATGAGCAGTTCTTC
TRBJ2-2 | few | TRBV5-1 | - | CASSREERGTGELFF | TGCGCCAGCAGCCGCGAAGAGAGAGGGACCGGGGAGCTGTTTTTT
TRBJ2-1 | - | TRBV11-2 | TRBD1 | CASSRNRQGEQFF | TGTGCCAGCAGCCGGAACCGACAGGGGGAGCAGTTCTTC
TRBJ2-2 | few | TRBV12-3/TRBV12-4 | - | CASSPGRTYTGELFF | TGTGCCAGCAGTCCAGGGAGGACCTACACCGGGGAGCTGTTTTTT
TRBJ2-1 | - | TRBV6-1 | TRBD2 | CASRASGTHSYNEQFF | TGTGCCAGCCGGGCTAGCGGGACCCACTCCTACAATGAGCAGTTCTTC
TRBJ2-3 | - | TRBV6-1 | - | CASSDFGTDTQYF | TGTGCCAGCAGTGACTTCGGGACAGATACGCAGTATTTT
TRBJ2-5 | - | TRBV27 | TRBD2 | CASSLWAGAGQETQYF | TGTGCCAGCAGTTTGTGGGCGGGAGCGGGGCAAGAGACCCAGTACTTC
TRBJ2-1 | - | TRBV5-1 | TRBD2 | CASSQGTSGVEQFF | TGCGCCAGCAGCCAAGGGACTAGCGGGGTTGAGCAGTTCTTC
TRBJ1-2 | - | TRBV11-1 | TRBD1 | CASSLVGRGQVGYTF | TGTGCCAGCAGCTTAGTTGGCAGGGGGCAAGTTGGCTACACCTTC
TRBJ2-5 | - | TRBV20-1 | - | CSAGVQETQYF | TGCAGTGCTGGGGTCCAAGAGACCCAGTACTTC
TRBJ2-1 | - | TRBV20-1 | - | CSARSTASYNEQFF | TGCAGTGCTAGAAGTACTGCGTCCTACAATGAGCAGTTCTTC
TRBJ2-2 | few | TRBV4-2 | - | CASSQDRGRTGELFF | TGTGCCAGCAGCCAAGATAGAGGGAGGACCGGGGAGCTGTTTTTT
TRBJ1-5 | few | TRBV9 | - | CASSVAPDFNQPQHF | TGTGCCAGCAGCGTAGCTCCGGACTTCAATCAGCCCCAGCATTTT
TRBJ2-7 | few | TRBV7-6 | - | CASSPERSYEQYF | TGTGCCAGCAGCCCAGAGCGGTCCTACGAGCAGTACTTC
TRBJ2-3 | - | TRBV9 | - | CASSVGLPSTDTQYF | TGTGCCAGCAGCGTCGGACTTCCTAGCACAGATACGCAGTATTTT
TRBJ2-7 | many | TRBV5-1 | TRBD1 | CASRFDREGEQYF | TGCGCCAGCAGATTCGACAGGGAAGGCGAGCAGTACTTC
TRBJ2-3 | many | TRBV20-1 | - | CSARDLSTQYF | TGCAGTGCTAGAGATCTCTCAACGCAGTATTTT
TRBJ2-5 | - | TRBV7-3 | TRBD2 | CASSLTGSGSRETQYF | TGTGCCAGCAGCTTAACGGGTAGCGGGAGTAGGGAGACCCAGTACTTC
TRBJ2-1 | few | TRBV4-2 | - | CASSQASRGGRDEQFF | TGTGCCAGCAGCCAAGCCTCCAGGGGGGGCCGGGATGAGCAGTTCTTC
TRBJ1-3 | - | TRBV20-1 | - | CSARDSANDFGNTIYF | TGCAGTGCTAGAGATAGCGCTAACGACTTTGGAAACACCATATATTTT
TRBJ2-1 | - | TRBV5-1 | TRBD1 | CASSHKTGVSYNEQFF | TGCGCCAGCAGCCACAAGACAGGGGTTTCCTACAATGAGCAGTTCTTC
TRBJ2-1 | - | TRBV6-5 | - | CASTRPPGHGINEQFF | TGTGCCAGCACCAGACCCCCGGGACACGGGATTAATGAGCAGTTCTTC
TRBJ2-7 | many | TRBV4-1 | - | CASSQKGYEQYF | TGCGCCAGCAGCCAGAAGGGATACGAGCAGTACTTC
TRBJ2-1 | few | TRBV20-1 | TRBD2 | CSARPIGGSGGYNEQFF | TGCAGTGCTCGACCTATAGGAGGGAGCGGGGGGTACAATGAGCAGTTCTTC